A selection of T cell receptor beta chains follows, all from one sample in a study of blood T cell repertoires in COVID-19. Method: immunoSEQ multiplex PCR; TCRdb's copy keeps in-frame clones and lacks some. The top ten hold around 7% of the sample, which has around 110,000 clones, approximately 90% seen once. The sample comprised peripheral blood. All receptors come from a man aged 45-65 years with active or convalescent COVID-19. Each CDR3 is given with its conserved first and last residue. A D gene is named only where the DNA matches it firmly. Only part of the rows carry a size: once, few, many, or a class if the clone is expanded.

v_call,clone_size,j_call,d_call,cdr3_nt,cdr3_aa
TRBV28,NA,TRBJ2-3,NA,TGTGCCAGCGGTGTGGGGAGAGATACGCAGTATTTT,CASGVGRDTQYF
TRBV24-1,NA,TRBJ1-1,NA,TGTGCCACCAGGGAGGCAGGAGACATGAACACTGAAGCTTTCTTT,CATREAGDMNTEAFF
TRBV15,NA,TRBJ2-7,TRBD2,TGTGCCACCAGCAGAGAAGATAGCGGGGCCGAGTACGAGCAGTACTTC,CATSREDSGAEYEQYF
TRBV7-2,NA,TRBJ2-7,NA,TGTGCCAGCAGCCGGAACAGGGACCCTTACGAGCAGTACTTC,CASSRNRDPYEQYF
TRBV3-1/TRBV3-2,NA,TRBJ1-2,TRBD1,TGTGCCAGCAGCCAAGATCTAGGGCCAGGGGGCCTCTATGGCTACACCTTC,CASSQDLGPGGLYGYTF
TRBV21-1,once,TRBJ2-2,NA,TGTGCCAGCAGCGCCCTGCGCCGGACTAGCGGGATGGGCACCGGGGAGCTGTTTTTT,CASSALRRTSGMGTGELFF
TRBV6-5,NA,TRBJ1-6,NA,TGTGCCAGCAGTTACTATCAATCGACAGAACTCCACTTT,CASSYYQSTELHF
TRBV18,NA,TRBJ2-1,TRBD2,TGTGCCAGCTCACCGACTAGCGGGTACTCCTACAATGAGCAGTTCTTC,CASSPTSGYSYNEQFF
TRBV7-2,NA,TRBJ1-3,NA,TGTGCCGCCAGGGACTCCAGCTCTGGAAACACCATATATTTT,CAARDSSSGNTIYF
TRBV15,few,TRBJ2-1,TRBD1,TGTGCCACCAGCAGAGGCCCCACAGGGGGAGTTGATGAGCAGTTCTTC,CATSRGPTGGVDEQFF
TRBV6-2/TRBV6-3,NA,TRBJ2-7,TRBD1,TGTGCCAGCAGTCCGACAGGGGGCAAGTACGAGCAGTACTTC,CASSPTGGKYEQYF
TRBV23-1,NA,TRBJ1-4,NA,TGCGCCAGCAGTAGGGTGGGGGCGCCTAATGAAAAACTGTTTTTT,CASSRVGAPNEKLFF
TRBV30,NA,TRBJ2-5,NA,TGTGCCTGGGACCAAGGAGCCCGGGGAGAGACCCAGTACTTC,CAWDQGARGETQYF
TRBV19,NA,TRBJ2-3,TRBD2,TGTGCCAGTAGTCCACGCCCCCAATTAGCGGGAGATACGCAGTATTTT,CASSPRPQLAGDTQYF
TRBV7-8,few,TRBJ2-3,NA,TGTGCCAGCAGCACAGGGACGGGGAGCTCAGATACGCAGTATTTT,CASSTGTGSSDTQYF
TRBV24-1,NA,TRBJ2-3,NA,TGTGCCACCGCTCCGGGACACAGGAGCACAGATACGCAGTATTTT,CATAPGHRSTDTQYF
TRBV24-1,NA,TRBJ1-1,TRBD1,TGTGCCACCAGTCGGACAGGGGTAAACACTGAAGCTTTCTTT,CATSRTGVNTEAFF
TRBV13,NA,TRBJ2-2,TRBD1,TGTGCCAGCAGCCAGCTGCCCGGGACAGGGGGGTCCGGGGAGCTGTTTTTT,CASSQLPGTGGSGELFF
TRBV7-8,NA,TRBJ1-3,NA,TGTGCCAGCAGGAAAGACAGAAACCTCGGGGGCACCATATATTTT,CASRKDRNLGGTIYF
TRBV25-1,NA,TRBJ1-2,NA,TGTGCCAGCACTTCGGGGGTCCGTGGCTACACCTTC,CASTSGVRGYTF
TRBV25-1,NA,TRBJ2-3,NA,TGTGCCAGCAGGGATTGGGGAGGCACAGATACGCAGTATTTT,CASRDWGGTDTQYF
TRBV6-6,NA,TRBJ1-3,NA,TGTGCCAGCAGGCCGGGACTGGGCTCTGACACCATATATTTT,CASRPGLGSDTIYF
TRBV5-4,NA,TRBJ1-1,TRBD1,TGTGCCAGCAGACACAACAGGGGGGGGTTCACTGAAGCTTTCTTT,CASRHNRGGFTEAFF
TRBV3-1/TRBV3-2,NA,TRBJ2-7,NA,TGTGCCAGCCAACCGGGACTCATATCCTACGAGCAGTACTTC,CASQPGLISYEQYF
TRBV29-1,NA,TRBJ1-1,NA,TGCAGCGTTGCCCGGGGAGGGATAGTTGTGAACACTGAAGCTTTCTTT,CSVARGGIVVNTEAFF
TRBV30,NA,TRBJ2-2,TRBD2,TGTGCCTGGAAGGGTTTAGCGGGAGCCCCCGGGGAGCTGTTTTTT,CAWKGLAGAPGELFF
TRBV2,once,TRBJ2-7,TRBD2,TGTGCCAGCAGGGGGACCCTAGCGGGAGTTGGTGGCGAGCAGTACTTC,CASRGTLAGVGGEQYF
TRBV12-3/TRBV12-4,NA,TRBJ1-1,NA,TGTGCCACCTCTCAACAGAACACTGAAGCTTTCTTT,CATSQQNTEAFF
TRBV20-1,NA,TRBJ2-3,NA,TGCAGTGCTGGTCAGTGGGATACGCAGTATTTT,CSAGQWDTQYF
TRBV2,NA,TRBJ1-2,NA,TGTGCCAGCATTAGTGATTCGGGGGGGGATGGCTACACCTTC,CASISDSGGDGYTF
TRBV6-2/TRBV6-3,once,TRBJ1-5,NA,TGTGCCAGCAGTGCCCTCAGGGAGGGAGCCCAGCATTTT,CASSALREGAQHF
TRBV30,NA,TRBJ1-1,NA,TGTGCCTGGAGGCGCGGGGCTGAAGCTTTCTTT,CAWRRGAEAFF
TRBV18,NA,TRBJ1-1,TRBD1,TGTGCCAGCTCACCTGGACAGGGTGGGGACGCTTTCTTT,CASSPGQGGDAFF
TRBV19,NA,TRBJ2-3,NA,TGTGCCAGTAGTATATCCCTCACAGATACGCAGTATTTT,CASSISLTDTQYF
TRBV5-1,NA,TRBJ2-2,NA,TGCGCCAGCAGCCCACTAGTTAACACCGGGGAGCTGTTTTTT,CASSPLVNTGELFF
TRBV10-2,NA,TRBJ1-4,TRBD1,TGCGCCAGCAGCCAGGGACAGGAAAAACTGTTTTTT,CASSQGQEKLFF
TRBV7-2,NA,TRBJ2-6,NA,TGTGCCAGCAGCTTAGGAGGTGCTGGGGCCAACGTCCTGACTTTC,CASSLGGAGANVLTF
TRBV10-1,NA,TRBJ1-1,NA,TGTTTCTTAACGGGACACCTGAACACTGAAGCTTTCTTT,CFLTGHLNTEAFF
TRBV4-1,NA,TRBJ2-1,NA,TGCGCCAGCAGCCAAGATCGCAGGGTTGTACTCAATGAGCAGTTCTTC,CASSQDRRVVLNEQFF
TRBV5-6,NA,TRBJ2-7,NA,TGTGCCAGCAGCTTGGGGAGTCTAGCCCCCTTCTACGAGCAGTACTTC,CASSLGSLAPFYEQYF
TRBV12-3/TRBV12-4,NA,TRBJ1-2,NA,TGTGCCAGCAGTTTAAGTCCCCCGGATGGCTACACCTTC,CASSLSPPDGYTF
TRBV5-1,NA,TRBJ1-3,TRBD1,TGCGCCAGCAGCTTGGTGGCAGGGGGAAGCTCTGGAAACACCATATATTTT,CASSLVAGGSSGNTIYF
TRBV7-8,NA,TRBJ2-1,NA,TGTGCCAGCAGCTTAACTAGTAGCAATGAGCAGTTCTTC,CASSLTSSNEQFF
TRBV10-2,NA,TRBJ2-1,NA,TGCGCCAGCAGTGCCTTCAATGAGCAGTTCTTC,CASSAFNEQFF
TRBV5-6,NA,TRBJ2-7,NA,TGTGCCAGCAGCTTGCTCCAGGGAGGCGAGCAGTACTTC,CASSLLQGGEQYF
TRBV2,NA,TRBJ2-1,NA,TGTGCCAGCAGTTCCACTAGCAGTAGCTCCTACAATGAGCAGTTCTTC,CASSSTSSSSYNEQFF
TRBV11-2,NA,TRBJ2-1,NA,TGTGCCAGCAGCTTAGATCCCGGGGGACCCTTTACCCCGGATGAGCAGTTCTTC,CASSLDPGGPFTPDEQFF
TRBV4-1,NA,TRBJ1-1,NA,TGCGCCAGCAGCCAAGATCGGGGTACGAACACTGAAGCTTTCTTT,CASSQDRGTNTEAFF
TRBV6-6,NA,TRBJ2-1,TRBD2,TGTGCCAGCAGATCTAGCGGGAGCTTGTTCCATGAGCAGTTCTTC,CASRSSGSLFHEQFF
TRBV19,once,TRBJ1-5,NA,TGTGCCAGTAGAGTCCGGGGGGCACTGGGCAATCAGCCCCAGCATTTT,CASRVRGALGNQPQHF
TRBV5-1,NA,TRBJ1-3,TRBD1,TGCGCCAGCAGCTTGGGGACAGGGGGCTTTGGAAACACCATATATTTT,CASSLGTGGFGNTIYF
TRBV7-9,NA,TRBJ2-1,TRBD2,TGTGCCAGCAGCGCGCGGACTAGCGCTAATGAGCAGTTCTTC,CASSARTSANEQFF
TRBV4-1,NA,TRBJ2-1,TRBD1,TGCGCCAGCAGCCATGGAAAAGGACAGGGGGTCTTACTCACAAGCAATGAGCAGTTCTTC,CASSHGKGQGVLLTSNEQFF
TRBV3-1/TRBV3-2,NA,TRBJ2-7,TRBD1,TGTGCCAGCAGCCCCAGGACAGGGGGCCCCTACGAGCAGTACTTC,CASSPRTGGPYEQYF
TRBV27,NA,TRBJ2-7,NA,TGTGCCAGCAGTTTATCGAGGCGGACCTACGAGCAGTACTTC,CASSLSRRTYEQYF
TRBV5-4,few,TRBJ1-2,TRBD1,TGTGCCAGCAGCCCAAAGCCGGGACAGGGGGCGTTTGGCTACACCTTC,CASSPKPGQGAFGYTF
TRBV2,NA,TRBJ1-2,NA,TGTGCCAGCAGTGAAGCGCGACACGTCTATGGCTACACCTTC,CASSEARHVYGYTF